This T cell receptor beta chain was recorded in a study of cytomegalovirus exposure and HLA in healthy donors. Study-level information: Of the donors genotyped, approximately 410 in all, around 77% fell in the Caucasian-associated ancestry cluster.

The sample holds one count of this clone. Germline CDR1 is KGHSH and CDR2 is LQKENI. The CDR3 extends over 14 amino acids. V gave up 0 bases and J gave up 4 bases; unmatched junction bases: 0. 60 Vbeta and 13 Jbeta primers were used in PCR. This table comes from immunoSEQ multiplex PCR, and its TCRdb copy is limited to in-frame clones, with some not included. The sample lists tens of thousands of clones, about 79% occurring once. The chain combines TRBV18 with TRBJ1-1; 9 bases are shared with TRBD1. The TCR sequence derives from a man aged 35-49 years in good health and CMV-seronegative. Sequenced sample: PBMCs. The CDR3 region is CASSPPTGGTEAFF. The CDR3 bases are TGTGCCAGCTCACCACCGACAGGGGGCACTGAAGCTTTCTTT.